This entry describes one T cell receptor (beta chain). The data stem from a study of blood T cell repertoires in COVID-19. Clones were read by immunoSEQ multiplex PCR, and TCRdb kept only the in-frame ones, dropping some. Among hundreds of thousands of clones listed, approximately 90% were seen once. Unmatched junction bases numbered 6, after V lost 5 bases and J lost 3 bases. Germline V gene data show CDR1 as SGHNT and CDR2 as YENEEA. This CDR3 spans 15 amino acids. The clonotype was recovered from a woman under 40 with acute or convalescent COVID-19. The chain employs TRBV11-3 and TRBJ2-7, with TRBD1 matching over 11 bases. The sample comprised peripheral blood. CDR3 nucleotide sequence: TGTGCCAGCAGCCCCGGGACAGGGGGGTACTACGAGCAGTACTTC. It specifies CASSPGTGGYYEQYF. The entire variable domain, with the rest obtained from reference TRBV11-3 and TRBJ2-7, is as follows: EAGVVQSPRYKIIEKKQPVAFWCNPISGHNTLYWYLQNLGQGPELLIRYENEEAVDDSQLPKDRFSAERLKGVDSTLKIQPAELGDSAVYLCASSPGTGGYYEQYFGPGTRLTVT.